The TCR beta chain under discussion was sequenced for a study of cytomegalovirus exposure and HLA in healthy donors. Whole-study context: In terms of ancestry, the Caucasian-associated cluster contained about 81% of the 398 genotyped donors.

The study's findings and limits: The Asian-associated ancestry cluster reportedly had fewer N-insertions than the roughly 670-donor mean in a later analysis. With further analysis later on, most CMV-associated TCR beta chains appeared HLA-restricted. Earlier analysis found most TCR beta V segments productive about 87% or about 30% of the time.

About this clone: Its antigen is not known.

PCR primers comprised 60 Vbeta and 13 Jbeta primers. Data came from immunoSEQ multiplex PCR; TCRdb stores just in-frame clones and leaves some out. The sample table includes some 200,000 clones. The CDR3 runs to 16 residues. Germline CDR1 reads LNHNV; CDR2 reads YYDKDF (reference sequence). Trimming removed 0 bases from V and 4 bases from J; junction bases left unmatched: 9. Sequencing was done on a sample of PBMCs. The chain couples TRBV15 to TRBJ2-7; 7 nucleotides align to TRBD2. This sequence was found in a woman between 18 and 29 years old in good health and CMV-seropositive. In DNA, the CDR3 is TGTGCCACCAGCAGAGAGCCTCGACTAGCAGGGTACGAGCAGTACTTC. Amino acid sequence: CATSREPRLAGYEQYF.